This record looks at one TCR beta chain sequence and its context. Antigen specificity is unknown. Profiling relied on immunoSEQ multiplex PCR, and the TCRdb table lists in-frame clones only, not all of them. The sample holds around 120,000 clones; roughly 90% are singletons and the top ten take more than 13%. This entry is derived from a study of T cell responses to AZD1222 COVID-19 vaccine. Study information: Samples with a second dose at about 4 or about 12 weeks were pooled together. General study points: Along spike, vaccine-associated CD4 TCRs were found throughout, with dominance at 160-218 and 743-854. The study reported that nearly half of spike-specific TCRs target unmutated variant regions. Recipients of two AZD1222 doses showed rising Spike-specific TCR breadth and depth.

Trimming took off 1 base at V and 3 bases at J, with 9 bases between the two ends. Germline values: CDR1 LGHNA, CDR2 YSLEER. There are 14 residues in the CDR3. The sample in question was peripheral blood, obtained on day 0 of AZD1222 vaccination. This TCR came from an adult in good health. This chain connects TRBV4-3 to TRBJ1-1, with D perhaps TRBD1 (5 bases). The CDR3 loop is CASSQAGRDTEAFF. CDR3 nucleotides: TGCGCCAGCAGCCAAGCAGGGCGGGACACTGAAGCTTTCTTT.